This TCR beta chain was observed in a study of T-cell memory formation after mild COVID-19. Study overall: The two donors had largely donor-specific TCR clusters. Findings and limits, study-wide: In second-wave clones peaking day 37, SARS-CoV-2 specificity remained unconfirmed.

CDR3 length: 15 residues. Unmatched junction bases numbered 6, after V lost 4 bases and J lost 3 bases. Germline V gene lookup returns CDR1 MNHEY and CDR2 SMNVEV (reference sequence). This clonotype has more than one count but fewer than ten. What it binds is not known. Amplification by 5'RACE using constant-segment primers produced TCR alpha and TCR beta cDNA libraries that carried sample barcodes and UMIs. TCRdb re-called the 5' RACE reads through MiXCR, storing one row per CDR3 protein. The profile shows under 300,000 distinct CDR3 sequences, over 7% of them singletons. The receptor's source is a man aged 18 to 29 who had mild COVID-19 (a few samples of this study predate the infection). Cell type and time point are not known. The rearrangement joins TRBV27 to TRBJ2-7, with 10 nucleotides matching TRBD1. The sample taken for sequencing was PBMCs or a T cell subset sorted from them (not recorded which). The CDR3: CASSSRQGALYEQYF. In nucleotides, the CDR3 is TGTGCCAGCAGTTCACGACAGGGGGCTCTCTACGAGCAGTACTTC.